The text below deals with one T cell receptor beta chain. Antigen specificity is unknown. Here immunoSEQ multiplex PCR was the method, and the copy in TCRdb shows in-frame clones only, minus some. The top ten clones hold about 0.13% of a sample with approximately 2.5 million clones, around nine tenths of them seen once. Per the germline V gene, CDR1 is MNHEY and CDR2 is SMNVEV (reference sequence). The CDR3 contains 17 residues. V gave up 5 bases and J gave up 0 bases, with 14 bases separating them. The data were obtained in a study of shared clonotypes between healthy human individuals. General study points: Among donors, sharing of clonotypes was expected to be affected by sequencing depth.

The chain employs TRBV27 and TRBJ2-6; D gene unclear. The TCR was taken from a man between 18 and 29 years old in good health. Sequences were obtained from naive CD4+ T cells sorted from blood. Noted subset: CD45RA+ positively selected. The CDR3 sequence: CASSTPRRSSGANVLTF. CDR3 DNA: TGTGCCAGCAGTACCCCCCGCAGGAGCTCTGGGGCCAACGTCCTGACTTTC.